A single T cell receptor beta chain is shown here with its context. The antigen remains undetermined. The data belong to a study of beta chain features in type 1 diabetes. Study results and limitations: Compared with healthy donors, patients appeared to share more similar naive, central memory and regulatory TCRB repertoires.

As every portion of the isolated RNA was reverse transcribed, the sequencing read expressed TCRB transcripts. This table comes from immunoSEQ multiplex PCR, and its TCRdb copy is limited to in-frame clones, with some not included. The sample has about 930,000 clones; roughly 15% are singletons. Sorting that relied on CD45RO/CCR7/CD25/CD127/CD95/CD27 yielded CD4+ naive, central memory, regulatory and stem cell-like memory cells. Sorted populations all exceeded 98% purity. Sequencing was carried out using naive CD4+ T cells from blood. The sequence came from a woman aged 18-29 years in good health.

The CDR3 DNA follows: TGTGCCAGCAGTTACCGGGCCCACCATAGCAATCAGCCCCAGCATTTT. Translated: CASSYRAHHSNQPQHF. The rearrangement uses TRBV6-6 and TRBJ1-5; D not resolved. V was shortened by 2 bases and J by 0 bases, with 11 bases between the two germline ends. Germline CDR1 reads MNHNY; CDR2 reads SVGAGI (reference sequence). This CDR3 comprises 16 residues.